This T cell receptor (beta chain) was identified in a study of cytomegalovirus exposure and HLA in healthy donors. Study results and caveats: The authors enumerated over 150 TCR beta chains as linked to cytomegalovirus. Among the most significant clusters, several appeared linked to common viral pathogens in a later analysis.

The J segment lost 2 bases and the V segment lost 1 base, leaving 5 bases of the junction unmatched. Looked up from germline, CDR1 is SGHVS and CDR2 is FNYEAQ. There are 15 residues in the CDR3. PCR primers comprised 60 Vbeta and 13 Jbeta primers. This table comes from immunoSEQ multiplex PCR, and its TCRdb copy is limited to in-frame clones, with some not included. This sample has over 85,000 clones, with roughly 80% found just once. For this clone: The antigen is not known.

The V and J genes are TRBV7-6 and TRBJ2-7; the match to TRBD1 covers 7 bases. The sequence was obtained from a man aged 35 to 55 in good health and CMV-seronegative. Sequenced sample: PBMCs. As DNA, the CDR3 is TGTGCCAGCAGCTTAGGCACAGGGGCGGCCTACGAGCAGTACTTC. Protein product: CASSLGTGAAYEQYF.